The clone carrying this TCR beta chain was detected many times. V was trimmed by 5 bases and J by 3 bases, leaving 5 bases between them. The CDR3 consists of 13 residues. Germline CDR1 MNHEY, CDR2 SMNVEV (reference sequence). The data stem from a study of blood T cell repertoires in COVID-19. Study-wide context: Sites across the United States, Italy and Spain contributed samples from acute and convalescent COVID-19. T cells, B-cell-depleted T cells, or PBMCs supplied cDNA or gDNA.

Under the authors' procedure: For nucleated cells, counts were estimated from reference gene primer amplification. Assay: immunoSEQ multiplex PCR; the TCRdb copy retains only in-frame clones and omits some. D and trimming were read from the DNA, whereas the V and J calls and clone size are those reported in that table. Of around 180,000 clones listed, around 85% are singletons. The rearrangement links TRBV27 to TRBJ1-6; the D is unclear. Sequences were obtained from peripheral blood. This clonotype was obtained from a human donor with active or convalescent COVID-19. The donor label of this sample is uncertain. The CDR3 DNA reads TGTGCCAGCAGTGCACTCTATAATTCACCCCTCCACTTT. Protein: CASSALYNSPLHF.